The 23 T cell receptor beta chains below all came from one sample that was sequenced in a study of cytomegalovirus exposure and HLA in healthy donors. Vbeta (60) and Jbeta (13) primers were used in the PCR. Profiled with immunoSEQ multiplex PCR; TCRdb holds only in-frame clones, not every one. The sample lists roughly 87,000 clones; roughly 77% were seen once. Sequenced material: PBMCs. Every receptor here comes from a woman in her forties in good health and CMV-seropositive.

The rearrangement links TRBV5-1 to TRBJ2-7; 10 bases are shared with TRBD2. Germline lookup yields CDR1 SGHRS and CDR2 YFSETQ. This CDR3 has 16 amino acids. Losses at the gene ends were 2 bases for V and 3 bases for J; bases not matched to a gene: 8. This CDR3 is CASSFGSGGPSYEQYF. The CDR3 DNA follows: TGCGCCAGCAGCTTTGGTAGCGGGGGGCCGAGCTACGAGCAGTACTTC. Drawing the rest from reference TRBV5-1 and TRBJ2-7, the complete variable domain is KAGVTQTPRYLIKTRGQQVTLSCSPISGHRSVSWYQQTPGQGLQFLFEYFSETQRNKGNFPGRFSGRQFSNSRSEMNVSTLELGDSALYLCASSFGSGGPSYEQYFGPGTRLTVT.

V is TRBV13 and J is TRBJ2-2; D call uncertain. The CDR3 is 14 amino acids. Trimming shortened V by 8 bases and J by 3 bases, and 13 bases separated the two germline ends. Germline loops: CDR1 PRHDT, CDR2 FYEKMQ (reference sequence). The CDR3 bases are TGTGCCAGCCAACGTAGCACCTACACCGGGGAGCTGTTTTTT. Its protein is CASQRSTYTGELFF.

The V gene is TRBV5-6, the J gene TRBJ2-7, with D maybe TRBD2 (8 bases). V was cut by 6 bases and J by 3 bases, with 19 bases left in between. Per germline, CDR1 SGHDT and CDR2 YYEEEE. CDR3 length: 15 residues. In DNA, the CDR3 is TGTGCCAGCATCCCCCGGGGGGGACAGCACTACGAGCAGTACTTC. Translated, it gives CASIPRGGQHYEQYF.

The rearrangement links TRBV6-1 to TRBJ2-5, with TRBD1 matching 7 bases. The CDR3 contains 16 residues. V shed 2 bases, J shed 7 bases, and the junction held 13 bases outside the gene matches. The germline CDR1 and CDR2 sequences are MNHNS and SASEGT. The CDR3 sequence: CASSEQGQWSGATQYF. CDR3 DNA: TGTGCCAGCAGTGAACAGGGACAGTGGAGTGGTGCGACCCAGTACTTC.

This clone was detected only once. This chain connects TRBV19 to TRBJ2-3, with D tentatively TRBD1 (5 bases). CDR1 and CDR2 (germline): LNHDA, SQIVND (reference sequence). CDR3 length equals 15 residues. V was pared by 2 bases and J by 6 bases, with 15 bases between. CDR3 amino acids: CASSIFQGLGDTQYF. Written as DNA, the CDR3 is TGTGCCAGTAGTATATTCCAGGGATTGGGGGATACGCAGTATTTT.

The rearrangement joins TRBV7-2 to TRBJ2-3; TRBD2 might be the D (6 bases). Trimming took 4 bases from V and 1 from J, leaving 15 bases between them. CDR1 SGHTA and CDR2 FQGNSA come from the germline V gene. The CDR3 loop spans 16 amino acids. The CDR3 nucleotides are TGTGCCAGCAGCTATCCTTCTAGCGTCCGCACAGATACGCAGTATTTT. Translated, it gives CASSYPSSVRTDTQYF.

The chain employs TRBV28 and TRBJ1-1; TRBD1 matches 8 bases. The CDR3 covers 15 residues. Germline V gives CDR1 MDHEN, CDR2 SYDVKM. J gave up 0 bases and V 3 bases, and 3 bases lay outside the gene matches. The CDR3 DNA sequence: TGTGCCAGCAGTTTTCGGGGACAGGTGAACACTGAAGCTTTCTTT. Its translation: CASSFRGQVNTEAFF.

CDR3 region: CASSWVAGETQYF. In DNA form, the CDR3 reads TGTGCCAGCAGTTGGGTAGCGGGGGAGACCCAGTACTTC. The chain joins TRBV28 to TRBJ2-5, with 8 positions matching TRBD2. The CDR3 spans 13 residues. CDR1 is MDHEN and CDR2 is SYDVKM in the germline V gene. The V and J ends lost 4 bases and 5 bases, in that order; junction bases with no gene match: 3. The variable domain in full, with the rest retrieved from reference TRBV28 and TRBJ2-5, is DVKVTQSSRYLVKRTGEKVFLECVQDMDHENMFWYRQDPGLGLRLIYFSYDVKMKEKGDIPEGYSVSREKKERFSLILESASTNQTSMYLCASSWVAGETQYFGPGTRLLVL.

The chain is built from TRBV4-1 and TRBJ2-7; 9 bases agree with TRBD2. J gave up 5 bases and V 1 base, and 15 bases lay outside the gene matches. The CDR3 is made up of 18 amino acids. Per germline, CDR1 MGHRA and CDR2 YSYEKL. CDR3 DNA: TGCGCCAGCAGCCAAGTAACCCCCTTAGCGGGAGAGGTGAACGAGCAGTACTTC. Protein sequence: CASSQVTPLAGEVNEQYF.

V gene TRBV13 combines with J gene TRBJ2-7; 8 positions match TRBD2. The germline CDR1 and CDR2 sequences are PRHDT and FYEKMQ (reference sequence). V trimming: 5 bases; J trimming: 3 bases; junction bases outside the gene matches: 12. The CDR3 is 16 amino acids. In DNA form, the CDR3 reads TGTGCCAGCAGCCAACGCTGGGCGGGAGGAGGCTACGAGCAGTACTTC. The encoded protein is CASSQRWAGGGYEQYF.

This clone was counted between two and nine times. V is TRBV27 and J is TRBJ1-2, with D possibly TRBD1 on 5 matching bases. The germline V gene encodes CDR1 MNHEY and CDR2 SMNVEV (reference sequence). Between the trimmed V and J ends, which lost 3 bases and 2 bases, there was a span of 13 bases. This CDR3 region has 15 residues. The CDR3 protein is CASSFAQGRNYGYTF. In DNA, the CDR3 is TGTGCCAGCAGTTTTGCCCAGGGTAGGAACTATGGCTACACCTTC.

The count of this clone is one. The chain joins TRBV30 to TRBJ1-2, with D possibly being TRBD1 (5 bases). The CDR3 is 12 amino acids. Per germline, CDR1 GTSNPN and CDR2 SVGIG (reference sequence). V was clipped by 0 bases and J by 7 bases, with 9 bases between them. CDR3: CAWSVGGFGYTF. The CDR3 nucleotides are TGTGCCTGGAGTGTGGGGGGGTTTGGCTACACCTTC.

The chain couples TRBV18 to TRBJ2-3; perhaps TRBD2 as D (7 bases). This CDR3 has 14 residues. Trimming removed 10 bases from V and 6 bases from J, with 20 bases in between. Germline V gene lookup returns CDR1 KGHSH and CDR2 LQKENI. CDR3 in DNA: TGTGCCACCCGAAGGGGGGGCGCGAGGGATACGCAGTATTTT. Its translation: CATRRGGARDTQYF.

This clone came up once. The V gene is TRBV6-5, the J gene TRBJ1-2; no definite D call. CDR1 and CDR2 from the germline V gene are MNHEY and SVGAGI. This CDR3 has 13 amino acids. The V gene lost 5 bases and the J gene lost 0 bases, with 7 bases spanning the gap. The CDR3 protein is CASSPQTNYGYTF. CDR3 coding DNA: TGTGCCAGCAGTCCCCAAACTAACTATGGCTACACCTTC.

The chain has TRBV6-1 and TRBJ1-2, with 10 bases matching TRBD1. With 6 bases clipped from V and 5 bases from J, the junction kept 9 bases outside the gene matches. The CDR3 has 15 residues. Germline V gene sequence: CDR1 MNHNS, CDR2 SASEGT. CDR3 sequence reads: CASRTGGTGEYGYTF. The DNA of the CDR3 is TGTGCCAGCAGAACCGGCGGGACAGGGGAGTATGGCTACACCTTC.

The chain joins TRBV7-3 to TRBJ1-6, with 7 bases that match TRBD1. V shed 3 bases, J shed 7 bases, and the junction held 0 bases outside the gene matches. Germline V gene sequence: CDR1 SGHTA, CDR2 FQGTGA. The CDR3 sequence is 13 residues long. CDR3 bases: TGTGCCAGCAGCTTGGACAGGAATTCACCCCTCCACTTT. Protein product: CASSLDRNSPLHF. Based on the CDR3 plus reference TRBV7-3 and TRBJ1-6, the full variable domain is GAGVSQTPSNKVTEKGKYVELRCDPISGHTALYWYRQSLGQGPEFLIYFQGTGAADDSGLPNDRFFAVRPEGSVSTLKIQRTERGDSAVYLCASSLDRNSPLHFGNGTRLTVT.

The chain uses TRBV27 and TRBJ1-2, with D hard to call. CDR3 length: 14 amino acids. Trimming took 2 bases from V and 4 from J, leaving 11 bases between them. CDR1 and CDR2 from the germline V gene are MNHEY and SMNVEV (reference sequence). The CDR3, as DNA: TGTGCCAGCAGTTTAGACTCCACTCTCTATGGCTACACCTTC. Its translation is CASSLDSTLYGYTF.

J is TRBJ2-1 and V is TRBV19; D is perhaps TRBD1 (5 bases). CDR1 and CDR2 (germline): LNHDA, SQIVND (reference sequence). V was shortened by 1 base and J by 2 bases, with 18 bases between the two germline ends. This CDR3 contains 18 residues. This chain's CDR3 is CASSIVGAEPSPYNEQFF. In DNA, the CDR3 is TGTGCCAGTAGTATAGTAGGGGCGGAACCCTCGCCCTACAATGAGCAGTTCTTC.

This rearrangement joins TRBV19 to TRBJ1-1; D not resolved. Per germline, CDR1 LNHDA and CDR2 SQIVND (reference sequence). Trimming took off 9 bases at V and 3 bases at J, with 23 bases between the two ends. This CDR3 has 16 residues. The chain's CDR3 is CASGYPSGFGYTEAFF. DNA for the CDR3: TGTGCCAGCGGGTATCCATCGGGGTTTGGGTACACTGAAGCTTTCTTT.

This chain uses TRBV30 with TRBJ2-7, with 8 nucleotides matching TRBD1. Germline assignment: CDR1 GTSNPN and CDR2 SVGIG (reference sequence). J lost 3 bases, V lost 4 bases, and 14 bases had no gene match. CDR3 length equals 16 residues. For the CDR3, the DNA is TGTGCCTGGAACGCCGGGACAGGAGATTTGGGCTACGAGCAGTACTTC. Its translation: CAWNAGTGDLGYEQYF.

This clone showed up just a few times. The genes are TRBV6-5 and TRBJ1-4; the D gene is possibly TRBD1 (5 bases). Looked up from germline, CDR1 is MNHEY and CDR2 is SVGAGI. Deletions cut 0 bases from V and 4 bases from J, with 9 bases between. CDR3 length: 15 amino acids. This CDR3 is CASSYSSGYNEKLFF. CDR3 bases: TGTGCCAGCAGTTACTCGTCAGGGTATAATGAAAAACTGTTTTTT.

This chain links TRBV18 with TRBJ1-5, with D tentatively TRBD1 (6 bases). Between the trimmed V and J ends, which lost 2 bases and 4 bases, there was a span of 12 bases. This CDR3 contains 15 residues. The germline CDR1 and CDR2 sequences are KGHSH and LQKENI. CDR3 region: CASSPGQHQNQPQHF. In DNA form, the CDR3 reads TGTGCCAGCTCACCAGGACAGCACCAAAATCAGCCCCAGCATTTT.

J is TRBJ2-7 and V is TRBV28; TRBD1 might be the D (6 bases). This CDR3 has 14 residues. Per germline, CDR1 MDHEN and CDR2 SYDVKM. V was shortened by 7 bases and J by 3 bases, with 16 bases between the two germline ends. In nucleotides, the CDR3 is TGTGCCAGCATACAGGCAGGGGAGTTCTACGAGCAGTACTTC. It translates to CASIQAGEFYEQYF.